The sequence of this TCR beta chain was determined in a study of post-analysis software for immune sequencing data (dated by TCRdb to 2014 to 2015). Background for the entire study: Recorded disease courses included relapsing-remitting, secondary progressive and progressive-relapsing multiple sclerosis, with some patients lacking subtype annotation. The patient repertoires were set against about eleven previously published healthy control repertoires from donors whose ages ranged from roughly 6 to 27 years. A subset of samples was prepared in parallel using single-end sample barcoding, then pooled and co-amplified after Illumina adapter ligation.

TCR beta repertoires were profiled from peripheral blood of roughly twelve young patients with multiple sclerosis to demonstrate the VDJtools post-analysis software. The multiple sclerosis patients were children and adolescents ranging in age from 6 to 15 years. This clonotype was detected a few times. This clone's antigen is unknown. No per-base quality is available; no much larger clone lies one base away. CDR3 length: 15 amino acids, cysteine to phenylalanine. This entry keeps only the CDR3 DNA: 45 bases, framed from base 1. Unmatched junction bases come to 10, with V trimmed by 6 bases and J by 5 bases. CDR1 DFQATT and CDR2 SNEGSKA are derived from the germline V gene (reference sequence). On the study overall, not on this receptor specifically: Direct clustering with F measure showed strong co-clustering of samples prepared in the same batch, prompting a batch-effect correction. Significantly lower normalized Chao1 diversity was found in multiple sclerosis patients than in controls, suggesting substantial peripheral T-cell clonal expansion. About 5 TRBV segments, including TRBV5-6, TRBV5-1 and TRBV20-1, were significantly more frequent in patients than controls. The multiple sclerosis patient group was slightly younger than the control group.

Library preparation used PCR. Instrument on record: Illumina HiSeq 2500. To reduce PCR and sequencing biases, unique molecular identifiers were built into the TCR beta cDNA libraries. Per 1 to 10 million input T cells, 500,000 or so cDNA molecules were obtained, such that each molecule approximated one T cell. The patient libraries were prepared and sequenced with the same protocol used for the earlier healthy control dataset. Within a given batch, samples were prepared together, multiplexed and sequenced on the same HiSeq lane. Processing in the source paper ran as follows. Raw barcoded reads were processed with MIGEC, discarding single-read molecular identifier groups before consensus assembly and CDR3 extraction. VDJtools was used for post-analysis of the clonotype tables, with diversity normalized by down-sampling every dataset to the smallest sample size. In repertoire overlap clustering, CDR3 amino acid sequences, but not nucleotide sequences, were matched to correct batch-related cross-sample contamination. TCRdb handled the public reads itself, with Q25 trimming in fastp and clone calling in MiXCR, and kept productive beta chains. Duplicate CDR3 protein sequences are folded into a single record with the most common DNA and genes. TCRdb's processing, not the authors', yielded these V and J calls. The sample has around 400,000 distinct CDR3 sequences on record, 30% to 40% of them singletons. The ten largest clones take up less than 10% of the sample.

The sequence links TRBV20-1 to TRBJ1-6; 7 central nucleotides agree with TRBD1. The source is a girl aged 2-15 years with multiple sclerosis. Material for sequencing was blood. The CDR3 reads as follows: CSATDRDLNNSPLHF. The DNA sequence is given as TGCAGTGCGACAGACAGGGACCTCAATAATTCACCCCTCCACTTT.